This TCR beta chain is from a study of blood T cell repertoires in COVID-19. Background on the study: The study drew acute and convalescent COVID-19 samples from the United States, Italy and Spain.

TCRdb's table, derived via immunoSEQ multiplex PCR, lists solely in-frame clones and lacks some. The sample lists roughly 14,000 clones, approximately 78% seen once, with 20% to 25% in the top ten. The specimen was peripheral blood. The TCR sequence derives from a man older than 75 with active or convalescent COVID-19.

The CDR3 protein is CASSSAGGPRSDTQYF. The CDR3 region has the DNA TGTGCCAGCAGCTCCGCGGGGGGGCCACGATCAGATACGCAGTATTTT. This chain joins TRBV7-2 and TRBJ2-3; 9 bases align to TRBD2. The CDR3 is made up of 16 amino acids. Germline values: CDR1 SGHTA, CDR2 FQGNSA. Trimming cost V 4 bases and J 4 bases; bases outside gene matches: 9.